This note documents a single TCR beta chain sequence. The CDR3 spans 14 residues. The germline V gene encodes CDR1 LGHDT and CDR2 YNNKEL (reference sequence). V was shortened by 0 bases and J by 6 bases, with 11 bases between the two germline ends. In TCRdb, the PCR reads were re-called with MiXCR into one record per CDR3 protein. This table holds 53,000 or so distinct CDR3 sequences, just over 35% found once. This sample is part of a study of molecular identifiers for immune sequencing clone quantification. The V and J genes are TRBV3-1 and TRBJ1-1; D is uncertain. The material sequenced was naive CD8+ T cells from blood, with Jurkat cell RNA spiked in. The sample's subset: FACS-sorted CD8+CD4-CCR7+CD45RA+ naive T cells. The receptor was derived from a human donor in good health. Some libraries in this study had Jurkat cell RNA spiked in. The CDR3 loop reads CASSQERVPPEAFF. The CDR3 bases are TGTGCCAGCAGCCAAGAGAGGGTTCCTCCTGAAGCTTTCTTT.